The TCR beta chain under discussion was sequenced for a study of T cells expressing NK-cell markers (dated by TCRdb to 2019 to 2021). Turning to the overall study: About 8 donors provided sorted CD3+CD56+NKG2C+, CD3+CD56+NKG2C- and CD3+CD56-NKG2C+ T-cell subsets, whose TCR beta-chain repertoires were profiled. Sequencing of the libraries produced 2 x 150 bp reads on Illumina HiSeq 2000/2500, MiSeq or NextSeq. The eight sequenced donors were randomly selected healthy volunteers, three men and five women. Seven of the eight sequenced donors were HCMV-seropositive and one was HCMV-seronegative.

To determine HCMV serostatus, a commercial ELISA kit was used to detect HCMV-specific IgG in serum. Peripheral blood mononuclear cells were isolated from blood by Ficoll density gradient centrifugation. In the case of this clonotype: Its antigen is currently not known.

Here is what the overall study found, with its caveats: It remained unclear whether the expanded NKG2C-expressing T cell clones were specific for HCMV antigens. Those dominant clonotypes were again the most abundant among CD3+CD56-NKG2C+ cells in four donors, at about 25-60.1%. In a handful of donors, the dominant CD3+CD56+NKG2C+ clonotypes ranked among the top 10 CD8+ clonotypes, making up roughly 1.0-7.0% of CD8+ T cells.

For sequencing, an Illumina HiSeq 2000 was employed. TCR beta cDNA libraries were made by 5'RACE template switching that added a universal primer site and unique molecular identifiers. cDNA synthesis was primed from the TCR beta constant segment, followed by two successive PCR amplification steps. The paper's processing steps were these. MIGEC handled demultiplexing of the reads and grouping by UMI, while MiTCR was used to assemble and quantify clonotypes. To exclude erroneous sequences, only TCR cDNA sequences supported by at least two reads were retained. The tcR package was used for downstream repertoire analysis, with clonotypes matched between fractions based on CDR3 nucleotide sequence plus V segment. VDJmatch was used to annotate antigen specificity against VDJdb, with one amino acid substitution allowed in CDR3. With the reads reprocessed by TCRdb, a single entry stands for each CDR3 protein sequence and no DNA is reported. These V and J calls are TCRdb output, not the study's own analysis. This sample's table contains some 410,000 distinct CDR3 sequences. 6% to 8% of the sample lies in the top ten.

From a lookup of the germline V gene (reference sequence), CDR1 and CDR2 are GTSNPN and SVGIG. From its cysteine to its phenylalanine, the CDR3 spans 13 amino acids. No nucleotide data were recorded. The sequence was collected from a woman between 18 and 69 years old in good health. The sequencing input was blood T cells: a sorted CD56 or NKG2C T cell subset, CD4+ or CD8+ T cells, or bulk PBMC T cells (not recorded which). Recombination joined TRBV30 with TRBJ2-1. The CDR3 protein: CAWSVRLDGEQFF.